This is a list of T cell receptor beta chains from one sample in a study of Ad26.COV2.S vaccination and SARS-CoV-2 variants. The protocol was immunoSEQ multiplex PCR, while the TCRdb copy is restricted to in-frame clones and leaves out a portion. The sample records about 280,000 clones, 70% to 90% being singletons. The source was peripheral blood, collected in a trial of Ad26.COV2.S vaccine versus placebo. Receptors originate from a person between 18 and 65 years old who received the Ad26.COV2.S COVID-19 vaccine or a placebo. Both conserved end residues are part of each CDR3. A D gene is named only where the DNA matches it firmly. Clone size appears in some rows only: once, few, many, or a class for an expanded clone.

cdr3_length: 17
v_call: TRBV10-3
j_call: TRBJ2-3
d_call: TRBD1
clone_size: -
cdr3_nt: TGTGCCATCACCCAAACTTCCGGGACAGGGGCTACAGATACGCAGTATTTT
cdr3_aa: CAITQTSGTGATDTQYF

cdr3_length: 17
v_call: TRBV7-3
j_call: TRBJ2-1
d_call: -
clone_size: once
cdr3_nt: TGTGCCAGCAGCTTAGGATCATCGAAGACTCCCTACAATGAGCAGTTCTTC
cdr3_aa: CASSLGSSKTPYNEQFF

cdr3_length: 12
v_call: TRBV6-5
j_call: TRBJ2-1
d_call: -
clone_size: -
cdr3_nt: TGTGCCAGCAGATACTCCGGGACAGAGCAGTTCTTC
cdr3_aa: CASRYSGTEQFF

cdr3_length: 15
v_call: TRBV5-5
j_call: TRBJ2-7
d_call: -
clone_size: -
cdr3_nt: TGTGCCAGCAGCTTGGGTGGGGTAGCCCCCTACGAGCAGTACTTC
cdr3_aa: CASSLGGVAPYEQYF

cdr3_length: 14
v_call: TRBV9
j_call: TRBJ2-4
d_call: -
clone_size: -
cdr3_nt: TGTGCCAGCTCAGACAGCGTAGCCAAAAACATTCAGTACTTC
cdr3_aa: CASSDSVAKNIQYF

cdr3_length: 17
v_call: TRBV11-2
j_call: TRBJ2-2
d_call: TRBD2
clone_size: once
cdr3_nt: TGTGCCAGCAGCAATCCTCCAGCGGGATTCAACACCGGGGAGCTGTTTTTT
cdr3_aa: CASSNPPAGFNTGELFF

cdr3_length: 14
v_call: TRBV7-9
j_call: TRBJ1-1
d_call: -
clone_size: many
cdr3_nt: TGTGCCAGCAGCCCGTCCGGGCCGAGGACTGAAGCTTTCTTT
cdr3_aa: CASSPSGPRTEAFF

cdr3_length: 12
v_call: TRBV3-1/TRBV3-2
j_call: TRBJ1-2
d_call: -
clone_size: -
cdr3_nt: TGTGCCAGCAGCCAAGGGGGCAATGGCTACACCTTC
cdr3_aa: CASSQGGNGYTF

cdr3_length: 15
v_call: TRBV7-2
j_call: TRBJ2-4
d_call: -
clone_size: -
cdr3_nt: TGTGCCAGCAGCTTAGCTGGGAGCAGGGCGGCCATTCAGTACTTC
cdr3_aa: CASSLAGSRAAIQYF

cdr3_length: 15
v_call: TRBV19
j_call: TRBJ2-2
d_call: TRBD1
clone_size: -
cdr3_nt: TGTGCCAGTAGAACCGGGACAGGGGGCGTCGGGGAGCTGTTTTTT
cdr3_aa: CASRTGTGGVGELFF

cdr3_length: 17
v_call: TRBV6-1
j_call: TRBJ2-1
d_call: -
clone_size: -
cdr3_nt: TGTGCCAGCAGTGAAGTGAGTACGATGAAGGTAATAAATGAGCAGTTCTTC
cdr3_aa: CASSEVSTMKVINEQFF

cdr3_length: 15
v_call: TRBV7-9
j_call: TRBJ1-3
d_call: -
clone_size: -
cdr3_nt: TGTGCCAGCATGAGGGGAGCGGACTCTGGAAACACCATATATTTT
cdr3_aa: CASMRGADSGNTIYF

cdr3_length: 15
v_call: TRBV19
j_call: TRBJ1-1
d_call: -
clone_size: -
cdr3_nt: TGTGCCAGTAGTAAAATGAGGAGGGCAGGAGCTGAAGCTTTCTTT
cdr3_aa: CASSKMRRAGAEAFF

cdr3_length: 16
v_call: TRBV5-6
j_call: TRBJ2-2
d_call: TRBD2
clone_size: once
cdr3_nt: TGTGCCAGCAGCTTGGGGTCTAGCGGGAGAACCGGGGAGCTGTTTTTT
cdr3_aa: CASSLGSSGRTGELFF

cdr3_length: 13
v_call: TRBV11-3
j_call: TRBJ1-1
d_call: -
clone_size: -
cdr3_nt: TGTGCCAGCAGCTTACGTGGGCAAACTGAAGCTTTCTTT
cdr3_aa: CASSLRGQTEAFF

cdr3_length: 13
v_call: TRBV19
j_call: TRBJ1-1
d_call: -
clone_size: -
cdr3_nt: TGTGCCAGTAGTATAGACCCAGGGACTGAAGCTTTCTTT
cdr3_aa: CASSIDPGTEAFF

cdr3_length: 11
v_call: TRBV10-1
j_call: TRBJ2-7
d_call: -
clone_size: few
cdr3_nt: TGCGCCAGCAGTGAGTGGGGCAGGGAGTACTTC
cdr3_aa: CASSEWGREYF

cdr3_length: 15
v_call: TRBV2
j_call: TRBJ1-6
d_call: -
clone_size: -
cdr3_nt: TGTGCCAGCATCATAGACAGCTCGGGGAATTCACCCCTCCACTTT
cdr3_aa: CASIIDSSGNSPLHF

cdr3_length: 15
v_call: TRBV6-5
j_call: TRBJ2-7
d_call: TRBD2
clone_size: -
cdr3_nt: TGTGCCAGCAGCGCGACTAGCGGGTCCTCCTACGAGCAGTACTTC
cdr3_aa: CASSATSGSSYEQYF

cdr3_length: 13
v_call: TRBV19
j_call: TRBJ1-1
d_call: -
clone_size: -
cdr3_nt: TGTGCCAGTAGTATTCTGAGGAAGACTGAAGCTTTCTTT
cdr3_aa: CASSILRKTEAFF

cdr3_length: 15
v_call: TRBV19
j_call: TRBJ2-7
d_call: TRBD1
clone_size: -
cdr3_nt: TGTGCCAGTAGCATCACCGGGACAGCTACCTACGAGCAGTACTTC
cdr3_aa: CASSITGTATYEQYF

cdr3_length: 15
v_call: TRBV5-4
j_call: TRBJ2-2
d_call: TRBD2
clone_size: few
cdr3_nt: TGTGCCAGCAGCTTGGTGGTAGCGGGCACCGGGGAGCTGTTTTTT
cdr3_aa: CASSLVVAGTGELFF